The subject of this entry is one T cell receptor beta chain. The sample comes from a study of blood T cell repertoires in COVID-19. Sequenced by immunoSEQ multiplex PCR; TCRdb stores in-frame clones only, minus some. The top ten clones hold roughly 50% of a sample with 70,000 or so clones, 79% of them seen once. The trim removed 1 base at V and 4 bases at J, leaving 4 bases unmatched. The CDR3 sequence is 15 residues long. Germline values: CDR1 SGHVS, CDR2 FNYEAQ. The clonotype comes from a human donor in a cohort sampled during active COVID-19. The chain links TRBV7-6 to TRBJ2-7, with 10 bases matching TRBD1. Sequencing input: peripheral blood. The CDR3 region has the DNA TGTGCCAGCAGCTTAGGGACAGGGGGTCTTTACGAGCAGTACTTC. Translating gives CASSLGTGGLYEQYF.